This T cell receptor beta chain originates from a study of Graves' ophthalmopathy and Graves' hyperthyroidism. This CDR3 region has 14 residues. The V gene end was trimmed by 4 bases and the J gene end by 6 bases; junction bases not matched to a gene: 7. The V gene's germline CDR1 is SGHNT and CDR2 YYREEE (reference sequence). This clonotype was detected only a few times. The PBMCs had their origin in approximately 10 ml of fresh peripheral blood. TCR beta CDR3 regions were amplified from RNA transcripts. Second-round multiplex PCR followed a first-round RT-PCR using HTBI primers. TCRdb reprocessed the multiplex PCR reads via MiXCR and lists one record per CDR3 protein. Among 230,000 or so distinct CDR3 sequences listed, 45% were seen once.

The sequence derives from an adult man with Graves' ophthalmopathy. The specimen sequenced was peripheral blood. The J gene is TRBJ1-2, the V gene TRBV5-4; 9 nucleotides line up with TRBD1. The CDR3 DNA is TGTGCCAGCAGCCCCGTGGGACAGGGAAATGGCTACACCTTC. Translation gives CASSPVGQGNGYTF. The whole variable domain, filled in from reference TRBV5-4 and TRBJ1-2, reads ETGVTQSPTHLIKTRGQQVTLRCSSQSGHNTVSWYQQALGQGPQFIFQYYREEENGRGNFPPRFSGLQFPNYSSELNVNALELDDSALYLCASSPVGQGNGYTFGSGTRLTVV.